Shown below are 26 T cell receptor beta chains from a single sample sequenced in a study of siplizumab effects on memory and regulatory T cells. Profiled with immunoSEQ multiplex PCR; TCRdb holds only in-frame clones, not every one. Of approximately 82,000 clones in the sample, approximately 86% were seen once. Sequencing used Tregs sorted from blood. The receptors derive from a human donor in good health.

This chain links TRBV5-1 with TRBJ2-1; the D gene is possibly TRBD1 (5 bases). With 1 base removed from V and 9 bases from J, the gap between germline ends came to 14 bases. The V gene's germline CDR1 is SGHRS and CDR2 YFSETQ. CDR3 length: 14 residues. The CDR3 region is CASSLYSHRTEQFF. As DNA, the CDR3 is TGCGCCAGCAGCTTGTACTCTCACAGGACTGAGCAGTTCTTC.

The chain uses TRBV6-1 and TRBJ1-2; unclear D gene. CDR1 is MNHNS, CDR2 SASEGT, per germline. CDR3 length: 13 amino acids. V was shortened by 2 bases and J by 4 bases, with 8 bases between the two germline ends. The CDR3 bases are TGTGCCAGCAGTGAAACTGGTCCCTATGGCTACACCTTC. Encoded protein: CASSETGPYGYTF.

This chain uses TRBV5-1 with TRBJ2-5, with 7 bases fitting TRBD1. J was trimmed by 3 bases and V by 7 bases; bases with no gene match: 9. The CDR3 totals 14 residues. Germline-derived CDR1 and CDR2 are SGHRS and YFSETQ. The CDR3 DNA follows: TGCGCCAGCCGAAAGGGACAGCAAGAAGAGACCCAGTACTTC. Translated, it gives CASRKGQQEETQYF.

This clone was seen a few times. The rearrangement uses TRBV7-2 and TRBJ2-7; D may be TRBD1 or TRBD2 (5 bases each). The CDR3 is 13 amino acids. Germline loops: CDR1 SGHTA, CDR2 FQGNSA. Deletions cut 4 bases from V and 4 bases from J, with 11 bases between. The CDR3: CASSSRGGYEQYF. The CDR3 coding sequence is TGTGCCAGCAGCTCGAGGGGCGGGTACGAGCAGTACTTC. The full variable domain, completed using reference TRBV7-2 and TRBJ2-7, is GAGVSQSPSNKVTEKGKDVELRCDPISGHTALYWYRQSLGQGLEFLIYFQGNSAPDKSGLPSDRFSAERTGGSVSTLTIQRTQQEDSAVYLCASSSRGGYEQYFGPGTRLTVT.

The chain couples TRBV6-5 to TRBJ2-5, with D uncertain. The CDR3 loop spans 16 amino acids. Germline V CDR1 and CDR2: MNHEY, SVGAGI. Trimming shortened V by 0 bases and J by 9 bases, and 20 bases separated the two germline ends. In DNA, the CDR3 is TGTGCCAGCAGTTACTCGATGGAACAGCGAGCTGAGGCCCAGTACTTC. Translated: CASSYSMEQRAEAQYF.

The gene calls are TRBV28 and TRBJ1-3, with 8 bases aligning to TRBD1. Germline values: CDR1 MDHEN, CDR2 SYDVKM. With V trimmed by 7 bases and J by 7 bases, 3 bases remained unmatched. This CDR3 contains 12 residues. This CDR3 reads CASTRGRNTIYF. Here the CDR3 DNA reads TGTGCCAGCACCAGGGGGCGGAACACCATATATTTT.

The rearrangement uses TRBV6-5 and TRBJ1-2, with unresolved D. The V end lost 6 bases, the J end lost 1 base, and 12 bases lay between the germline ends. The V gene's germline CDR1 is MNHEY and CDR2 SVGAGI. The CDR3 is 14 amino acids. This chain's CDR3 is CASRKDGLNYGYTF. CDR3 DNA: TGTGCCAGCAGAAAGGACGGTCTTAACTATGGCTACACCTTC.

CDR3 DNA: TGTGCCAGCAGCATTGCTAGCGGGGCCCGCACAGATACGCAGTATTTT. Translated: CASSIASGARTDTQYF. The chain has TRBV7-2 and TRBJ2-3; TRBD2 aligns across 9 bases. The germline V gene has CDR1 SGHTA and CDR2 FQGNSA. V shed 5 bases, J shed 1 base, and the junction held 7 bases outside the gene matches. The CDR3 covers 16 residues.

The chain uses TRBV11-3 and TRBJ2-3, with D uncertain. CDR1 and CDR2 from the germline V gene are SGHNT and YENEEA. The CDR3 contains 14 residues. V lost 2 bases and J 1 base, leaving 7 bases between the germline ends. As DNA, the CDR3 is TGTGCCAGCAGCTTACGAGGCGGCACAGATACGCAGTATTTT. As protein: CASSLRGGTDTQYF.

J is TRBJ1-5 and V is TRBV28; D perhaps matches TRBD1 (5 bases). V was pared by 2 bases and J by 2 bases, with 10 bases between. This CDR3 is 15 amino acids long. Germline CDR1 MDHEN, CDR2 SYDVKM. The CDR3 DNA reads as TGTGCCAGCAGTTTACGGGGAGGGGGCAATCAGCCCCAGCATTTT. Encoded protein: CASSLRGGGNQPQHF.

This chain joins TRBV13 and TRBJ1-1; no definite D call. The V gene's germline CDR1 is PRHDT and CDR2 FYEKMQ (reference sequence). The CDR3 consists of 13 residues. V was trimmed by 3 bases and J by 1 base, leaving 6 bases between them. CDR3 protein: CASSLRRNTEAFF. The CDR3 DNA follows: TGTGCCAGCAGCTTGAGAAGGAACACTGAAGCTTTCTTT.

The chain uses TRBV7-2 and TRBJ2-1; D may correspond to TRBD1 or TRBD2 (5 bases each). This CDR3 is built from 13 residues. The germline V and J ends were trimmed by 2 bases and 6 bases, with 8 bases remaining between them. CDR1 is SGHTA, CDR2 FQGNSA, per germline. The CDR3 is CASSLLGVNEQFF. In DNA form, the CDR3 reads TGTGCCAGCAGCTTATTGGGGGTCAATGAGCAGTTCTTC. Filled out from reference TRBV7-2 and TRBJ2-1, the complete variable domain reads GAGVSQSPSNKVTEKGKDVELRCDPISGHTALYWYRQSLGQGLEFLIYFQGNSAPDKSGLPSDRFSAERTGGSVSTLTIQRTQQEDSAVYLCASSLLGVNEQFFGPGTRLTVL.

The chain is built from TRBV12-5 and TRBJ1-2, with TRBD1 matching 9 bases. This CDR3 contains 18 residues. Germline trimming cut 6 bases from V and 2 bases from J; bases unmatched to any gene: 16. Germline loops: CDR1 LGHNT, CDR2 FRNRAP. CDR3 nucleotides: TGTGCTAGTGGGGAGATCCTACGAGATACAGGGGGCAACTATGGCTACACCTTC. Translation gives CASGEILRDTGGNYGYTF.

DNA of the CDR3: TGTGCCTGGAGTGTACGGGAGACCCAGTACTTC. It codes for CAWSVRETQYF. The V gene is TRBV30, the J gene TRBJ2-5; D uncertain. CDR1 is GTSNPN, CDR2 SVGIG, per germline (reference sequence). V was cut by 0 bases and J by 5 bases, with 4 bases left in between. This CDR3 spans 11 amino acids.

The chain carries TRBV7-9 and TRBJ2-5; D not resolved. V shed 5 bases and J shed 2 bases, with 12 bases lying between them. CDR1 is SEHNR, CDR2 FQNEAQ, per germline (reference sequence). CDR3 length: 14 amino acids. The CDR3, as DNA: TGTGCCAGCAGCCCCATTTTACTACAAGAGACCCAGTACTTC. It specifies CASSPILLQETQYF.

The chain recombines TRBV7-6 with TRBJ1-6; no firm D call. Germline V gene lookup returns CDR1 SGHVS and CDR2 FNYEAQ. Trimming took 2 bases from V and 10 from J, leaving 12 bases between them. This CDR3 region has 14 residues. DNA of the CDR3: TGTGCCAGCAGCTTACTCCAGGAAGGCTCACCCCTCCACTTT. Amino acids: CASSLLQEGSPLHF.

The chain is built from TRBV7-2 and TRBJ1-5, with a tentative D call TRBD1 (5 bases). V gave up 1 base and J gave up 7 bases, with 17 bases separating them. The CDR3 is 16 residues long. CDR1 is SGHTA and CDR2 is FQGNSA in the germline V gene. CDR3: CASSLGFWGGDQPQHF. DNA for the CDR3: TGTGCCAGCAGCTTAGGGTTCTGGGGGGGGGACCAGCCCCAGCATTTT.

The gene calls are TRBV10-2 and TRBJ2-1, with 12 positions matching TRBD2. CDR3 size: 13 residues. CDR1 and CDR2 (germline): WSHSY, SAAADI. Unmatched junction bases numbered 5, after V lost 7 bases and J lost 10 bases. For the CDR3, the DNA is TGCGCCAGCAAGCTAGCGGGGGGGCGGGAGCAGTTCTTC. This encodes CASKLAGGREQFF.

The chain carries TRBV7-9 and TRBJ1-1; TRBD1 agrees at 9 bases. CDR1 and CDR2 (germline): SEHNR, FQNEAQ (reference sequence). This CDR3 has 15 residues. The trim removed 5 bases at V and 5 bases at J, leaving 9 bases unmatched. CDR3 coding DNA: TGTGCCAGCAGCCTACCTACAGGGGGCGGGACTGAAGCTTTCTTT. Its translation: CASSLPTGGGTEAFF.

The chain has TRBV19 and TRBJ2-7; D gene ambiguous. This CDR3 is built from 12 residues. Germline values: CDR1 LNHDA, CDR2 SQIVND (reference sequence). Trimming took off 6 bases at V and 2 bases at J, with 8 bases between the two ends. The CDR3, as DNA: TGTGCCAGTAGAGGCAGCACCTACGAGCAGTACTTC. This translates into CASRGSTYEQYF.

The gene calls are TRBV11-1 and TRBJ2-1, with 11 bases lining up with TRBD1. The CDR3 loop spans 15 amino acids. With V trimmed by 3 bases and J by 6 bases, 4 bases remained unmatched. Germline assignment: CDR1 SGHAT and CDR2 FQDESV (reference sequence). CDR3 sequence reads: CASSFWDRGSNEQFF. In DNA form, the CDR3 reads TGTGCCAGCAGCTTCTGGGACAGGGGGTCCAATGAGCAGTTCTTC.

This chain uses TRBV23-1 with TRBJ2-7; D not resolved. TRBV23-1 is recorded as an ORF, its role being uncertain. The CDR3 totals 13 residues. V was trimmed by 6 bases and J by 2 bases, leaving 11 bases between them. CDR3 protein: CASSHVRPYEQYF. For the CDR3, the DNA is TGCGCCAGCAGCCACGTACGTCCCTACGAGCAGTACTTC.

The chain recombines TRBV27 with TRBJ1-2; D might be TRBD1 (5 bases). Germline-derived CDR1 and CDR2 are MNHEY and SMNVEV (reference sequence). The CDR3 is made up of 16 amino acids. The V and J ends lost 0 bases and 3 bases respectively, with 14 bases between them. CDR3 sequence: CASSLSIGLGDYGYTF. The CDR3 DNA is TGTGCCAGCAGTTTATCAATAGGGTTGGGGGACTATGGCTACACCTTC.

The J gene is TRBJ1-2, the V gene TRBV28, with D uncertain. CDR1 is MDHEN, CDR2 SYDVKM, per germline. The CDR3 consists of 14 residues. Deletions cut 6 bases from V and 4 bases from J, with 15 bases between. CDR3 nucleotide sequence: TGTGCCAGCAGCGATACAAGGGTTATCTATGGCTACACCTTC. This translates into CASSDTRVIYGYTF.

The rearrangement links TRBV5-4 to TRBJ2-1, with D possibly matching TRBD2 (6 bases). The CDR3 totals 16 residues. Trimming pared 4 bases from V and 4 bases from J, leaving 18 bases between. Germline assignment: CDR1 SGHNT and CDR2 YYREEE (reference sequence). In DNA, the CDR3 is TGTGCCAGCAGCCGGGGGTGGGACCCAGGTTACAATGAGCAGTTCTTC. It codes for CASSRGWDPGYNEQFF.

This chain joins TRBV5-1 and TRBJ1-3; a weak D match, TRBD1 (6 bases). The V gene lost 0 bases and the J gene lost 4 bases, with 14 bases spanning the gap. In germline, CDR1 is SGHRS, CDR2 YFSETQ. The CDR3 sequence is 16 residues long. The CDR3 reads CASSLVFPGAGNTIYF. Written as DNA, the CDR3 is TGCGCCAGCAGCTTGGTTTTTCCGGGGGCCGGAAACACCATATATTTT.